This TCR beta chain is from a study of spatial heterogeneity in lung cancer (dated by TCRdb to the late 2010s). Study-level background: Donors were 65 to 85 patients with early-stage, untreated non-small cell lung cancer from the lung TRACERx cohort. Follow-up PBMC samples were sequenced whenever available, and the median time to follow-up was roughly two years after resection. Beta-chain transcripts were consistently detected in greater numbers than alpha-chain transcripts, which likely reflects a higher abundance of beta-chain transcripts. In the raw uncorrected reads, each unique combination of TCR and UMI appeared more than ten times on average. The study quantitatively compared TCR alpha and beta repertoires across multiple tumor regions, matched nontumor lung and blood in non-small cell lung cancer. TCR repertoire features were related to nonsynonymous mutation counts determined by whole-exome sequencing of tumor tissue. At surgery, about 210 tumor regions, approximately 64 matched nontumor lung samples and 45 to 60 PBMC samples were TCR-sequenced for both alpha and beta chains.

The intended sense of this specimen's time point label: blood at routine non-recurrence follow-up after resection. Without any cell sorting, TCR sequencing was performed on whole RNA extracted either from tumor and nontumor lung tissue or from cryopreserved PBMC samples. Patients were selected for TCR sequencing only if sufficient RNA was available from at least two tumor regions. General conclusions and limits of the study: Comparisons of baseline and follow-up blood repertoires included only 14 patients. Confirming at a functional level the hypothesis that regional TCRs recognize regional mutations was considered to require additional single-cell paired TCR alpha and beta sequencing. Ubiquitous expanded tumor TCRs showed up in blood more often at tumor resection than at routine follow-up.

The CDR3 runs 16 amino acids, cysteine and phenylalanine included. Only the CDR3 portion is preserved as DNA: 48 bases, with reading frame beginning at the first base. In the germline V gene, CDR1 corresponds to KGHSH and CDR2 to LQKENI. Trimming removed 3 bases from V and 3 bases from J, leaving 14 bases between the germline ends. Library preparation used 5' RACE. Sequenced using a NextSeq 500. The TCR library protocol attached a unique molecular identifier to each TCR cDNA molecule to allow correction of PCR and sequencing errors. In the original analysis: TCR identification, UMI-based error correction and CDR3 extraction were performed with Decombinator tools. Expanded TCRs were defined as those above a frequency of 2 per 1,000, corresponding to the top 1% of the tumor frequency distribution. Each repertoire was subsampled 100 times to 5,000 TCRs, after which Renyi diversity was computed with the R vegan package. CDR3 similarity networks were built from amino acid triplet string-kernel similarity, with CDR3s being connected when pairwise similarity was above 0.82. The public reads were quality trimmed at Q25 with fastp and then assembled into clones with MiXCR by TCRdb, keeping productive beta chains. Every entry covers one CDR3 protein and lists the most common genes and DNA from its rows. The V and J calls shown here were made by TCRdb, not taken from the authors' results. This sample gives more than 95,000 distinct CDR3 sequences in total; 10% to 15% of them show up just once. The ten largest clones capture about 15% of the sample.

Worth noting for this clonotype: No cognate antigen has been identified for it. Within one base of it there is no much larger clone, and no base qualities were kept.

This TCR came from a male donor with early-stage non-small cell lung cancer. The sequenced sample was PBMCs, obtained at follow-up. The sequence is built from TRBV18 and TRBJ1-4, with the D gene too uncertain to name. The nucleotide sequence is TGTGCCAGCTCACCCCTTGCTCAAATGTCTAATGAAAAACTGTTTTTT. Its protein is CASSPLAQMSNEKLFF.